Below, 26 T cell receptor beta chains from the same sample are listed, as sequenced in a study of T cells in narcolepsy (dated by TCRdb to 2016 to 2019). The library was produced with the immunoSEQ multiplex PCR assay. TCRdb mirrors the immuneACCESS table, restricted to in-frame sequences. Some clones are absent from its copies; in checked studies, under half trace to an unresolved V gene, and the reason for the others is unknown. The sample has under 35,000 clones on record, approximately 87% of them singletons. Of the sample, approximately 0.9% falls within the top ten clones. Sequencing was carried out using memory (CD45RA-) CD4+ T cells from blood. This specimen's cell subset or site label, per the study, means: memory T cells sorted ex vivo from peripheral blood. Source of these receptors: a human donor in good health.

The chain joins TRBV27 to TRBJ1-1; 9 positions match TRBD1. The trim removed 1 base at V and 4 bases at J, leaving 7 bases unmatched. The germline V gene encodes CDR1 MNHEY and CDR2 SMNVEV (reference sequence). This CDR3 region has 16 residues. The CDR3 loop reads CASSLLGQGKGTEAFF. The CDR3 bases are TGTGCCAGCAGTTTATTGGGACAGGGTAAAGGCACTGAAGCTTTCTTT.

The chain recombines TRBV2 with TRBJ2-1; possible D gene TRBD2, 5 bases. Germline assignment: CDR1 SNHLY and CDR2 FYNNEI. V was shortened by 8 bases and J by 5 bases, with 16 bases between the two germline ends. This CDR3 contains 14 residues. CDR3 region: CASGETYPDNEQFF. CDR3 nucleotides: TGTGCCAGCGGGGAGACTTACCCCGACAATGAGCAGTTCTTC.

V usage is TRBV7-2 and J usage is TRBJ1-5; D uncertain. Germline lookup yields CDR1 SGHTA and CDR2 FQGNSA. V lost 1 base and J 9 bases, leaving 10 bases between the germline ends. The CDR3 runs 13 residues. The CDR3 protein is CASSLVVVGPQHF. In DNA form, the CDR3 reads TGTGCCAGCAGCTTAGTCGTCGTTGGGCCCCAGCATTTT.

The J gene is TRBJ1-3, the V gene TRBV28; D is undetermined. The CDR3 has 14 amino acids. V was shortened by 7 bases and J by 4 bases, with 14 bases between the two germline ends. Germline CDR1 MDHEN, CDR2 SYDVKM. The CDR3 loop is CASTTRVHGNTIYF. The DNA for the CDR3 is TGTGCCAGCACCACTCGGGTGCACGGAAACACCATATATTTT.

This chain links TRBV27 with TRBJ2-3; weak D call: TRBD2 (5 bases). V was pared by 4 bases and J by 2 bases, with 13 bases between. This CDR3 is 15 amino acids long. Germline CDR1 and CDR2: MNHEY and SMNVEV (reference sequence). CDR3 region: CASSSVALSTDTQYF. The CDR3 DNA reads TGTGCCAGCAGTTCCGTAGCGCTTTCCACAGATACGCAGTATTTT.

V is TRBV14 and J is TRBJ2-7; D is undetermined. CDR1 and CDR2 from the germline V gene are SGHDN and FVKESK. This CDR3 spans 13 amino acids. Trimming left V 8 bases short and J 0 bases short, with 11 bases between. The CDR3 sequence is CASLGGSSYEQYF. CDR3 coding DNA: TGTGCCAGCCTGGGCGGTAGCTCCTACGAGCAGTACTTC.

The chain combines TRBV5-1 with TRBJ2-3; D call uncertain. Trimming cost V 4 bases and J 0 bases, with 6 bases left between them. Germline CDR1 reads SGHRS; CDR2 reads YFSETQ. CDR3 length: 13 amino acids. The CDR3 reads CASSPSSTDTQYF. As DNA, the CDR3 is TGCGCCAGCAGCCCTTCTAGCACAGATACGCAGTATTTT.

J is TRBJ1-5 and V is TRBV30; 8 bases are shared with TRBD1. The germline V gene has CDR1 GTSNPN and CDR2 SVGIG (reference sequence). The CDR3 consists of 14 residues. V lost 0 bases to trimming and J lost 7 bases; unmatched junction nucleotides: 5. In nucleotides, the CDR3 is TGTGCCTGGAGTGTGGACAGGGTCAACCAGCCCCAGCATTTT. Its protein product is CAWSVDRVNQPQHF.

This chain links TRBV4-3 with TRBJ1-1; D not certain. Trimming stripped 0 bases from V and 2 bases from J, with 10 bases between. Germline V gene sequence: CDR1 LGHNA, CDR2 YSLEER. This CDR3 contains 15 residues. The CDR3 region is CASSQDPGQNTEAFF. Here the CDR3 DNA reads TGCGCCAGCAGCCAAGATCCCGGGCAAAACACTGAAGCTTTCTTT.

The chain links TRBV6-5 to TRBJ1-5; D is possibly TRBD1 (5 bases). The CDR3 length is 15 residues. Deletions cut 7 bases from V and 6 bases from J, with 19 bases between. The germline V gene has CDR1 MNHEY and CDR2 SVGAGI. The CDR3 DNA follows: TGTGCCAGCACTCCCCCGGGCAGGGTCGGTCAGCCCCAGCATTTT. Residues: CASTPPGRVGQPQHF.

The chain recombines TRBV27 with TRBJ1-5, with 9 bases identical to TRBD1. Trimming at V came to 6 bases and at J to 5 bases, leaving 2 bases not matched to a gene. Germline V gene data show CDR1 as MNHEY and CDR2 as SMNVEV (reference sequence). The CDR3 loop spans 13 amino acids. CDR3 sequence (DNA): TGTGCCAGCAGACGACAGGGGGATCAGCCCCAGCATTTT. Translated, it gives CASRRQGDQPQHF.

The CDR3 loop reads CAWSLGQGLGNTIYF. The CDR3 DNA follows: TGTGCCTGGAGCCTAGGACAGGGGCTAGGAAACACCATATATTTT. The chain couples TRBV30 to TRBJ1-3; 9 positions agree with TRBD1. CDR3 length: 15 residues. J gave up 4 bases and V 3 bases, and 7 bases lay outside the gene matches. Per the germline V gene, CDR1 is GTSNPN and CDR2 is SVGIG (reference sequence).

In DNA form, the CDR3 reads TGTGCCAGCGGCCAAGAGACCCAGTACTTC. Translation: CASGQETQYF. This chain connects TRBV7-9 to TRBJ2-5; D gene ambiguous. V lost 8 bases and J 1 base, leaving 2 bases between the germline ends. The germline CDR1 and CDR2 sequences are SEHNR and FQNEAQ (reference sequence). The CDR3 extends over 10 amino acids.

The rearrangement links TRBV19 to TRBJ2-2; D is undetermined. Trimming stripped 3 bases from V and 3 bases from J, with 5 bases between. Germline V gene lookup returns CDR1 LNHDA and CDR2 SQIVND (reference sequence). This CDR3 has 13 amino acids. CDR3 sequence reads: CASSIWDTGELFF. The CDR3 DNA reads as TGTGCCAGTAGTATTTGGGACACCGGGGAGCTGTTTTTT.

This chain connects TRBV30 to TRBJ2-3; the match to TRBD1 covers 7 bases. Germline loops: CDR1 GTSNPN, CDR2 SVGIG (reference sequence). Trimming at V came to 2 bases and at J to 5 bases, leaving 1 base not matched to a gene. The CDR3 length is 12 residues. Here the CDR3 reads CAWSPGGDTQYF. The CDR3 nucleotides read TGTGCCTGGAGTCCAGGGGGAGATACGCAGTATTTT.

The CDR3 loop is CASSQDRLFSYEQYF. Here the CDR3 DNA reads TGTGCCAGCAGCCAAGATCGACTGTTCTCCTACGAGCAGTACTTC. The V and J genes are TRBV14 and TRBJ2-7; D is undetermined. The CDR3 covers 15 residues. The germline CDR1 and CDR2 sequences are SGHDN and FVKESK. V was pared by 0 bases and J by 0 bases, with 9 bases between.

This clone was counted a single time. The chain recombines TRBV6-1 with TRBJ2-3; D not certain. Germline V gives CDR1 MNHNS, CDR2 SASEGT. CDR3 length: 15 amino acids. Trimming cost V 3 bases and J 0 bases, with 10 bases left between them. DNA of the CDR3: TGTGCCAGCAGTGAGAACAGCTATAGCACAGATACGCAGTATTTT. Translating gives CASSENSYSTDTQYF.

This clone was observed a single time. Since a much larger clone is just one base distant, this may be a read error. DNA of the CDR3: TGTGCCAGCAGTTTCGGGGGAAGCTATGGCTACACCTTC. It encodes CASSFGGSYGYTF. V gene TRBV27 combines with J gene TRBJ1-2, with D possibly being TRBD1 (5 bases). This CDR3 spans 13 amino acids. V shed 3 bases and J shed 4 bases, with 9 bases lying between them. Per germline, CDR1 MNHEY and CDR2 SMNVEV (reference sequence).

This chain joins TRBV7-2 and TRBJ2-1, with TRBD1 matching over 9 bases. Germline CDR1 SGHTA, CDR2 FQGNSA. The J segment lost 3 bases and the V segment lost 3 bases, leaving 3 bases of the junction unmatched. The CDR3 sequence is 15 residues long. As DNA, the CDR3 is TGTGCCAGCAGCTTTAGGACAGGGGACTACAATGAGCAGTTCTTC. It yields the protein CASSFRTGDYNEQFF.

V usage is TRBV28 and J usage is TRBJ2-1; 9 nucleotides match TRBD2. Germline V gene data show CDR1 as MDHEN and CDR2 as SYDVKM. The ends lost 6 bases at V and 8 bases at J; junction bases unmatched: 11. The CDR3 has 15 amino acids. The CDR3 is CASRSSGMGRDEQFF. The CDR3 DNA follows: TGTGCCAGCAGGTCTAGCGGGATGGGTCGAGATGAGCAGTTCTTC.

The genes are TRBV18 and TRBJ1-1; D perhaps matches TRBD1 (5 bases). Trimming removed 6 bases at V and 0 bases at J, with 8 bases between. Germline V gene data show CDR1 as KGHSH and CDR2 as LQKENI. CDR3 length equals 13 residues. CDR3 coding DNA: TGTGCCAGCTCGCAGGGAATGAACACTGAAGCTTTCTTT. Amino acid sequence: CASSQGMNTEAFF.

The chain uses TRBV25-1 and TRBJ2-3, with TRBD1 as a possible D gene (6 bases). The CDR3 is made up of 15 amino acids. V was shortened by 4 bases and J by 3 bases, with 14 bases between the two germline ends. In germline, CDR1 is MGHDK, CDR2 SYGVNS. DNA of the CDR3: TGTGCCAGCAGTGGCTACAGGGATATGACAGATACGCAGTATTTT. Translation gives CASSGYRDMTDTQYF.

This chain links TRBV2 with TRBJ1-5, with TRBD1 matching over 9 bases. Germline values: CDR1 SNHLY, CDR2 FYNNEI. The CDR3 is 14 residues long. V dropped 6 bases and J dropped 4; count of bases not matched to a gene: 4. The CDR3 spells CASRKGTGNQPQHF. The DNA for the CDR3 is TGTGCCAGCAGGAAGGGGACAGGGAATCAGCCCCAGCATTTT.

This chain links TRBV9 with TRBJ1-1, with 7 nucleotides matching TRBD1. Unmatched junction bases numbered 9, after V lost 7 bases and J lost 0 bases. Looked up from germline, CDR1 is SGDLS and CDR2 is YYNGEE. CDR3 length: 15 residues. CDR3 residues: CASPRDSYMNTEAFF. The CDR3 DNA is TGTGCCAGCCCCCGGGACAGCTATATGAACACTGAAGCTTTCTTT.

The V and J genes are TRBV19 and TRBJ2-5, with a weak D call TRBD2 (5 bases). The J call could be wrong; TRBJ2-7 is a better fit for the DNA end. The germline V gene encodes CDR1 LNHDA and CDR2 SQIVND (reference sequence). The CDR3 contains 14 residues. CDR3 nucleotide sequence: TGTGCCAGTAGTAGGGCGGGCAGCAACTACGAGCAGTACTTC. Translating it yields CASSRAGSNYEQYF.

The V call is TRBV11-2, the J call TRBJ2-5; TRBD2 matches at 11 bases. Germline V gives CDR1 SGHAT, CDR2 FQNNGV. The ends lost 5 bases at V and 2 bases at J; junction bases unmatched: 4. The CDR3 totals 15 residues. CDR3 DNA: TGTGCCAGCAGCACCCGGACTAGCGGGCAAGAGACCCAGTACTTC. It encodes CASSTRTSGQETQYF.